This paragraph covers one T cell receptor (beta chain) sequence. Its antigen is unknown. V shed 7 bases and J shed 1 base, with 14 bases lying between them. Germline values: CDR1 MNHEY, CDR2 SVGAGI. The CDR3 is 14 amino acids. These data originate in a study of cytomegalovirus exposure and HLA in healthy donors. Across the whole study: Earlier, 117 million unique TCR beta sequences were recovered from around 190 million T cells by an analysis. General study findings and limits: A few of the chains that were CMV-associated were confirmed in vitro to be specific for CMV antigens. Later analysis identified a missense DCLRE1C variant that was linked to TCR beta V- and J-gene trimming. Sequencing probably produced one cluster of sequence variants that were highly shared.

PCR employed 60 Vbeta and 13 Jbeta primers. The method was immunoSEQ multiplex PCR; TCRdb's version includes in-frame clones alone and lacks a portion of them. The sample carries 150,000 to 200,000 clones, over 65% recorded once. Sequenced sample: PBMCs. The rearrangement uses TRBV6-5 and TRBJ2-7, with D possibly TRBD1 on 6 matching bases. The clonotype was recovered from a man aged 35 to 55 in good health and CMV-seropositive. The CDR3 bases are TGTGCCAGCACTTCACAGGGTTCGTCCTACGAGCAGTACTTC. Its translation: CASTSQGSSYEQYF.